These 20 T cell receptor beta chains came from one sample sequenced in a study of cytomegalovirus exposure and HLA in healthy donors. Clones were sequenced by immunoSEQ multiplex PCR, and TCRdb holds only the in-frame ones, with some missing. This sample has 250,000 to 300,000 clones; around 87% occur once, and the top ten carry 0.35% to 0.45%. The source material was PBMCs. These receptors were taken from a woman between 18 and 29 years old in good health and CMV-seronegative.

CDR3 loop: CASSEGTSGTGELFF. Written as DNA, the CDR3 is TGTGCCAGCAGTGAAGGGACGTCAGGGACCGGGGAGCTGTTTTTT. The chain has TRBV6-1 and TRBJ2-2, with a possible D match to TRBD1 (5 bases). The CDR3 runs 15 residues. Germline loops: CDR1 MNHNS, CDR2 SASEGT. V was pared by 1 base and J by 5 bases, with 11 bases between.

The chain couples TRBV7-9 to TRBJ1-1; possible D gene TRBD1, 6 bases. The CDR3 consists of 13 residues. Germline CDR1 reads SEHNR; CDR2 reads FQNEAQ (reference sequence). Trimming took 5 bases from V and 1 from J, leaving 8 bases between them. For the CDR3, the DNA is TGTGCCAGCAGCAAAGGGGGGAACACTGAAGCTTTCTTT. It codes for CASSKGGNTEAFF. The variable domain in full, with the rest retrieved from reference TRBV7-9 and TRBJ1-1, is DTGVSQNPRHKITKRGQNVTFRCDPISEHNRLYWYRQTLGQGPEFLTYFQNEAQLEKSRLLSDRFSAERPKGSFSTLEIQRTEQGDSAMYLCASSKGGNTEAFFGQGTRLTVV.

The chain couples TRBV7-2 to TRBJ1-1; the D gene is possibly TRBD1 (5 bases). This CDR3 contains 15 residues. The V gene lost 1 base and the J gene lost 1 base, with 10 bases spanning the gap. Germline CDR1 and CDR2: SGHTA and FQGNSA. The CDR3 coding sequence is TGTGCCAGCAGCTTAGTTGGCACAGGGAACACTGAAGCTTTCTTT. Translation gives CASSLVGTGNTEAFF.

This clone was seen more than once but under ten times. The J gene is TRBJ1-2, the V gene TRBV28; a possible D gene is TRBD1 (5 bases). The CDR3 runs 13 residues. CDR1 and CDR2 (germline): MDHEN, SYDVKM. The V and J ends lost 4 bases and 5 bases respectively, with 11 bases between them. The CDR3 DNA is TGTGCCAGCAGTTCCCCTCAGGGATATGGCTACACCTTC. Protein product: CASSSPQGYGYTF.

This chain connects TRBV7-8 to TRBJ2-2, with D maybe TRBD1 (8 bases). The germline gives CDR1 SGHVS, CDR2 FQNEAQ. Trimming cost V 4 bases and J 5 bases, with 20 bases left between them. There are 17 residues in the CDR3. The chain's CDR3 is CASSSGGGQAETGELFF. The CDR3 DNA reads as TGTGCCAGCAGCTCTGGGGGGGGACAGGCCGAAACCGGGGAGCTGTTTTTT.

For the CDR3, the DNA is TGTGCCAGCAGTGGTTCGACTGAAGCTTTCTTT. This sequence encodes CASSGSTEAFF. The chain combines TRBV2 with TRBJ1-1; D is uncertain. The CDR3 is 11 amino acids. V was cut by 4 bases and J by 5 bases, with 5 bases left in between. Germline assignment: CDR1 SNHLY and CDR2 FYNNEI.

The chain uses TRBV2 and TRBJ1-5; D is unclear. Between the trimmed V and J ends, which lost 7 bases and 0 bases, there was a span of 10 bases. In germline, CDR1 is SNHLY, CDR2 FYNNEI. The CDR3 is 14 amino acids. CDR3 in amino acids: CASTWRYSNQPQHF. The CDR3 DNA is TGTGCCAGCACTTGGAGGTATAGCAATCAGCCCCAGCATTTT. Together with reference TRBV2 and TRBJ1-5, the CDR3 gives the full variable domain: EPEVTQTPSHQVTQMGQEVILRCVPISNHLYFYWYRQILGQKVEFLVSFYNNEISEKSEIFDDQFSVERPDGSNFTLKIRSTKLEDSAMYFCASTWRYSNQPQHFGDGTRLSIL.

V is TRBV27 and J is TRBJ1-2; 7 positions match TRBD1. V shed 6 bases, J shed 8 bases, and the junction held 12 bases outside the gene matches. This CDR3 contains 14 residues. Germline lookup yields CDR1 MNHEY and CDR2 SMNVEV (reference sequence). The DNA of the CDR3 is TGTGCCAGCAGAATGAGAGGGGGCGCGGGAGGCTACACCTTC. Its protein is CASRMRGGAGGYTF.

V usage is TRBV7-9 and J usage is TRBJ2-5; possible D gene TRBD2, 5 bases. The V gene lost 7 bases and the J gene lost 2 bases, with 11 bases spanning the gap. Germline V lookup: CDR1 SEHNR, CDR2 FQNEAQ (reference sequence). The CDR3 length is 13 residues. The chain's CDR3 is CASTIGEQETQYF. The CDR3 DNA follows: TGTGCCAGCACGATCGGGGAACAAGAGACCCAGTACTTC.

This rearrangement joins TRBV11-3 to TRBJ2-3; TRBD1 might be the D (6 bases). Trimming took off 4 bases at V and 4 bases at J, with 9 bases between the two ends. The CDR3 has 13 amino acids. Germline V gene sequence: CDR1 SGHNT, CDR2 YENEEA. CDR3 sequence: CASSSGVADTQYF. For the CDR3, the DNA is TGTGCCAGCAGCTCAGGGGTTGCAGATACGCAGTATTTT. Based on the CDR3 plus reference TRBV11-3 and TRBJ2-3, the full variable domain is EAGVVQSPRYKIIEKKQPVAFWCNPISGHNTLYWYLQNLGQGPELLIRYENEEAVDDSQLPKDRFSAERLKGVDSTLKIQPAELGDSAVYLCASSSGVADTQYFGPGTRLTVL.

V usage is TRBV6-5 and J usage is TRBJ2-3; TRBD2 might be the D (6 bases). Germline V CDR1 and CDR2: MNHEY, SVGAGI. V dropped 6 bases and J dropped 6 bases, with 10 bases sitting between them. The CDR3 is 12 amino acids. CDR3: CASRGTVDTQYF. The CDR3 nucleotides are TGTGCCAGCAGGGGGACTGTGGATACGCAGTATTTT.

V usage is TRBV4-1 and J usage is TRBJ1-2, with TRBD1 matching over 10 bases. V was pared by 5 bases and J by 6 bases, with 9 bases of the junction left unmatched. Germline V lookup: CDR1 MGHRA, CDR2 YSYEKL. This CDR3 has 15 residues. The CDR3: CASSVRDRGVDGYTF. The CDR3 region has the DNA TGCGCCAGCAGCGTCCGGGACAGGGGTGTGGATGGCTACACCTTC.

The rearrangement joins TRBV10-3 to TRBJ2-3, with TRBD2 matching 7 bases. The germline V gene has CDR1 ENHRY and CDR2 SYGVKD. V shed 6 bases and J 2 bases; nucleotides not matched to a gene: 5. CDR3 size: 14 residues. CDR3 nucleotide sequence: TGTGCCATCAGGGGAGCGGGGAACACAGATACGCAGTATTTT. Protein product: CAIRGAGNTDTQYF.

The gene calls are TRBV7-2 and TRBJ2-5; no clear D gene. V lost 5 bases to trimming and J lost 4 bases, with 14 bases between them. The V gene's germline CDR1 is SGHTA and CDR2 FQGNSA. This CDR3 has 14 residues. This chain's CDR3 is CASSHRISGETQYF. CDR3 DNA: TGTGCCAGCAGCCACAGAATATCCGGAGAGACCCAGTACTTC.

The chain combines TRBV5-5 with TRBJ2-2; no firm D call. This CDR3 has 15 amino acids. Germline assignment: CDR1 SGHKS and CDR2 YYEKEE (reference sequence). Trimming removed 0 bases at V and 1 base at J, with 7 bases between. The CDR3 bases are TGTGCCAGCAGCTTGGGGTCACTGAACACCGGGGAGCTGTTTTTT. This encodes CASSLGSLNTGELFF. The entire variable domain, with the rest obtained from reference TRBV5-5 and TRBJ2-2, is as follows: DAGVTQSPTHLIKTRGQQVTLRCSPISGHKSVSWYQQVLGQGPQFIFQYYEKEERGRGNFPDRFSARQFPNYSSELNVNALLLGDSALYLCASSLGSLNTGELFFGEGSRLTVL.

The chain couples TRBV28 to TRBJ1-2; 10 positions agree with TRBD1. With 2 bases clipped from V and 8 bases from J, the junction kept 2 bases outside the gene matches. Per germline, CDR1 MDHEN and CDR2 SYDVKM. The CDR3 has 13 residues. The CDR3 DNA reads as TGTGCCAGCAGTTTAGGGACAGGGGAAGGCTACACCTTC. Translation: CASSLGTGEGYTF.

The genes are TRBV29-1 and TRBJ1-1, with D perhaps TRBD1 (5 bases). V lost 5 bases and J lost 5, with 12 bases in between. The CDR3 covers 12 residues. Germline-derived CDR1 and CDR2 are SQVTM and ANQGSEA. The CDR3 loop reads CSVIGGGTEAFF. The DNA of the CDR3 is TGCAGCGTTATCGGGGGAGGGACTGAAGCTTTCTTT.

The table lists this clone with a few counts. This chain links TRBV28 with TRBJ2-7, with a possible D match to TRBD1 (5 bases). The CDR3 consists of 15 residues. Looked up from germline, CDR1 is MDHEN and CDR2 is SYDVKM. Trimming shortened V by 4 bases and J by 4 bases, and 17 bases separated the two germline ends. Here the CDR3 DNA reads TGTGCCAGCAGTTCGGAGACAGCCAAAGGGTACGAGCAGTACGTC. Amino acid sequence: CASSSETAKGYEQYV.

This clone has just one count. The chain links TRBV9 to TRBJ1-3; 10 bases align to TRBD1. Germline CDR1 reads SGDLS; CDR2 reads YYNGEE. The CDR3 sequence is 16 residues long. The V segment lost 3 bases and the J segment 0 bases; nucleotides outside the gene matches: 3. DNA for the CDR3: TGTGCCAGCAGCGCCAGGACAGGGGGCTCTGGAAACACCATATATTTT. It translates to CASSARTGGSGNTIYF.

The gene calls are TRBV7-9 and TRBJ1-2; D call uncertain. Per germline, CDR1 SEHNR and CDR2 FQNEAQ (reference sequence). Trimming cost V 1 base and J 7 bases, with 10 bases left between them. This CDR3 region has 13 residues. The CDR3: CASSLGALGGYTF. For the CDR3, the DNA is TGTGCCAGCAGCTTAGGGGCCTTAGGTGGCTACACCTTC.